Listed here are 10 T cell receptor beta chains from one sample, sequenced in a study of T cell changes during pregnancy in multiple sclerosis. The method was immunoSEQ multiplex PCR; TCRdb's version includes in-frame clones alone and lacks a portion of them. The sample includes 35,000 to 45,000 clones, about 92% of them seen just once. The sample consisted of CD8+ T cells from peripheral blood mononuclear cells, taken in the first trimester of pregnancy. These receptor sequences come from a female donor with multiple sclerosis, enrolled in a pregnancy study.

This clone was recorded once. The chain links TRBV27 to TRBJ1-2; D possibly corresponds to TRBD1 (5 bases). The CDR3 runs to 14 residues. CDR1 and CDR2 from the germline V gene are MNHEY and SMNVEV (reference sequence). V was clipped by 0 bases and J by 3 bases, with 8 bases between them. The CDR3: CASSLSPRDYGYTF. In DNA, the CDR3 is TGTGCCAGCAGTTTATCCCCCAGGGACTATGGCTACACCTTC.

CDR3 in DNA: TGTGCCAGCAGTTCCGGACAGGGGGACACCGGGGAGCTGTTTTTT. This translates into CASSSGQGDTGELFF. The V gene is TRBV6-1, the J gene TRBJ2-2; 10 positions agree with TRBD1. Germline V gene data show CDR1 as MNHNS and CDR2 as SASEGT. This CDR3 has 15 residues. V was clipped by 5 bases and J by 3 bases; unmatched bases: 3.

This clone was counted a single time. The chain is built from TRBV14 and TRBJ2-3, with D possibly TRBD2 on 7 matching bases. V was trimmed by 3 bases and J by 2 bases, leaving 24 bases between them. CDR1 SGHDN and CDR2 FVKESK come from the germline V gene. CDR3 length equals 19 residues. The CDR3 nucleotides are TGTGCCAGCAGCCATGATACGACTGCGAGCGGGACACCCACAGATACGCAGTATTTT. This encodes CASSHDTTASGTPTDTQYF.

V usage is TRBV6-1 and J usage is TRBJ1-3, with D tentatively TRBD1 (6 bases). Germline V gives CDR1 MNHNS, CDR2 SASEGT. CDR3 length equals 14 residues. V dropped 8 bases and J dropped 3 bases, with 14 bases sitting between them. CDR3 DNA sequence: TGTGCCAGCGGAGAGGGGGACGGTGGAAACACCATATATTTT. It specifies CASGEGDGGNTIYF.

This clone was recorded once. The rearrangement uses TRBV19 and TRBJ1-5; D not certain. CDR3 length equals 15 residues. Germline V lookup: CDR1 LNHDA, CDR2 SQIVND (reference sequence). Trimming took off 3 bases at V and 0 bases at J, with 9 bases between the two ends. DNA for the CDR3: TGTGCCAGTAGTATGGGAGGATATAGCAATCAGCCCCAGCATTTT. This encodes CASSMGGYSNQPQHF.

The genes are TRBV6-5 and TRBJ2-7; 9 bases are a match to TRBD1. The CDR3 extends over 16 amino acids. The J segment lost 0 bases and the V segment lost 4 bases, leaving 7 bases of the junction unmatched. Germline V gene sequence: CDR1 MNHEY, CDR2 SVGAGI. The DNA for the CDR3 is TGTGCCAGCAGTTTCTCCGGGGGACAGGGCTCCTACGAGCAGTACTTC. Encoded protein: CASSFSGGQGSYEQYF.

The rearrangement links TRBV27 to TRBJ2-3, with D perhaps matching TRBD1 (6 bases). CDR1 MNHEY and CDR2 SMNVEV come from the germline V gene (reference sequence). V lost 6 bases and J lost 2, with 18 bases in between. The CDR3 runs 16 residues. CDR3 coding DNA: TGTGCCAGCAGGGACGTTCCGGACAGACCCACAGATACGCAGTATTTT. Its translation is CASRDVPDRPTDTQYF.

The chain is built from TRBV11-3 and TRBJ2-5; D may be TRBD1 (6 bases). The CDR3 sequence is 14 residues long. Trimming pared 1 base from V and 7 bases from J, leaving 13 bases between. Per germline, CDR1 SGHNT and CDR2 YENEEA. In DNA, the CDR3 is TGTGCCAGCAGCTTAGCAGGGGACATGGCGACCCAGTACTTC. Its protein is CASSLAGDMATQYF.

The CDR3 spells CASSQVLWDRGSPLHF. The CDR3 DNA reads TGCGCCAGCAGCCAAGTTCTTTGGGACAGGGGTTCACCCCTCCACTTT. The chain joins TRBV4-1 to TRBJ1-6, with 10 bases aligning to TRBD1. V shed 1 base, J shed 9 bases, and the junction held 6 bases outside the gene matches. The CDR3 totals 16 residues. Germline lookup yields CDR1 MGHRA and CDR2 YSYEKL.

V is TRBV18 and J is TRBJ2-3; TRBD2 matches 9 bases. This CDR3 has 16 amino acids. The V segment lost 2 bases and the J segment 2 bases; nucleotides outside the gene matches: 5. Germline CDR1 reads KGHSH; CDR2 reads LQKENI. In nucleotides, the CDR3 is TGTGCCAGCTCACCATCGCTAGCGGGGAACACAGATACGCAGTATTTT. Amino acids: CASSPSLAGNTDTQYF.